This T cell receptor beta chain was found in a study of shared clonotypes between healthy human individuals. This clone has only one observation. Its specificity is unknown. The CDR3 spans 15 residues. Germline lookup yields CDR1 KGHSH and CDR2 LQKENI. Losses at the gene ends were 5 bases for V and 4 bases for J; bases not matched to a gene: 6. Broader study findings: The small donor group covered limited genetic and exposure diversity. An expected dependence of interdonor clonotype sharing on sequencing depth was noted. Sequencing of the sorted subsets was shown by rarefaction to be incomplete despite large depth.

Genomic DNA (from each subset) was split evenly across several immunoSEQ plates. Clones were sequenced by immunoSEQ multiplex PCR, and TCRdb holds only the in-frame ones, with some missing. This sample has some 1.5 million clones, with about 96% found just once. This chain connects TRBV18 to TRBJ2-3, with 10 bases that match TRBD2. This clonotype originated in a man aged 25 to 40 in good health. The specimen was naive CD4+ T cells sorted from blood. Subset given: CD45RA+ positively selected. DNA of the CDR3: TGTGCCAGCTCATACAGCGGGAGGGCGGCAGATACGCAGTATTTT. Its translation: CASSYSGRAADTQYF. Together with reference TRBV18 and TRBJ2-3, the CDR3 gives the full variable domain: NAGVMQNPRHLVRRRGQEARLRCSPMKGHSHVYWYRQLPEEGLKFMVYLQKENIIDESGMPKERFSAEFPKEGPSILRIQQVVRGDSAAYFCASSYSGRAADTQYFGPGTRLTVL.